This T cell receptor beta chain was obtained from a study of Graves' ophthalmopathy and Graves' hyperthyroidism (dated by TCRdb to 2016 to 2019). Some background on the complete study: Hyperthyroidism was defined as stable when no progression to ophthalmopathy occurred within 18 months of follow-up. The study used TCR beta repertoire signatures to distinguish Graves' ophthalmopathy from Graves' hyperthyroidism and to predict progression to ophthalmopathy. In total, approximately 130 blood samples were TCR-sequenced: 40 to 45 ophthalmopathy, approximately 80 hyperthyroidism and some 17 hyperthyroidism-to-ophthalmopathy patients. To explore V-J signatures that distinguish ophthalmopathy from hyperthyroidism, a discovery set of about a hundred patients was enrolled, made up of around 40 with ophthalmopathy and some 60 with stable hyperthyroidism. For independent validation, a separate cohort was made up of some 18 hyperthyroidism patients plus 17 patients who later progressed from hyperthyroidism to ophthalmopathy. In about six hyperthyroidism patients, T-cell repertoires of thyroid tissue and blood were compared. Once sampling was done, hyperthyroidism patients were given methimazole at a starting dose of 30 mg daily, while ophthalmopathy patients were given high-dose intravenous methylprednisolone. General conclusions and limits of the study: Most expanded thyroid clonotypes with frequency above 0.001 were also detected in blood, suggesting blood repertoires may reflect the thyroid immune response. Sample size was not statistically predetermined, and group allocation was not concealed from the investigators. The 13-signature model separated ophthalmopathy from stable hyperthyroidism with roughly 90% sensitivity and approximately 81% specificity in cross-validation, and 80%/75% in the test set. In validation, the model predicted ophthalmopathy progression with about 71% sensitivity and approximately 78% specificity; roughly 11 predicted patients were CT-confirmed with GO in a median of approximately 6.5 months.

About this clonotype: The clone's antigen remains unknown. The sample holds no much larger clone one base away, and base qualities are not on file.

Including the terminal cysteine and phenylalanine, the CDR3 comprises 11 residues. Only the CDR3 DNA is retained, 33 bases long and in frame from the first base. Cut back by 0 bases and 7 bases, the V and J ends lie 7 bases apart. According to the germline V gene (reference sequence), CDR1 reads DFQATT and CDR2 reads SNEGSKA. TCR beta CDR3 regions were amplified from RNA transcripts for repertoire sequencing. A first-round RT-PCR used HTBI primers with the Qiagen OneStep RT-PCR kit, followed by a second-round multiplex PCR, size selection and purification. The libraries underwent paired-end sequencing with 100 bp reads on an Illumina HiSeq2000. In the paper's pipeline: Reads were processed with SOAPnuke, discarding reads with adapters, uncalled bases, mean Phred below 15, or no exact constant-primer or identifier match. COPE v1.2.5 was used to merge the high-quality paired reads. Each unique nucleotide sequence was defined as a clonotype, and clonotypes were aligned to IMGT TRB V, D and J references with MiTCR v1.1. Analysis was restricted to V-J combinations with a frequency above 0.0001, which covered roughly 99% of repertoires. For each V-J combination, a TCR clonal expansion and chaos score was defined as the ratio of F50 clonal expansion to chaos observed in the TCRdist matrix. Features were reduced by Welch's t-statistics and random forest to some 13 V-J combinations, which fed a naive Bayes classifier. The Morisita-Horn index was used to measure how similar the thyroid and blood repertoires were. TCRdb reprocessing: public reads trimmed at Q25 with fastp, clones called with MiXCR, in-frame beta chains kept. Rows are unified per CDR3 protein, each entry keeping the most common DNA and genes. The V and J calls shown here were made by TCRdb, not taken from the authors' results. For this sample there are over a million distinct CDR3 sequences; about two fifths appear just once. The top ten clones comprise approximately 12% of the sample.

Patients with hyperthyroidism were aged 18 to 65 years, had been newly diagnosed, and had a disease duration of less than 2 months. Patients with other autoimmune diseases, uncontrolled infections, pregnancy or lactation were excluded from the study. Clinical symptoms, serum thyroxine, TRAb, thyroid ultrasound and orbital computed tomography formed the basis of the diagnosis. Trizol reagent was used to extract the total RNA, and its quality was then checked on an Agilent 2100 Bioanalyzer. The receptor was derived from an adult man with Graves' hyperthyroidism. Sample: peripheral blood or thyroid tissue (not recorded which). The chain is assembled from TRBV20-1 and TRBJ2-7; the D gene assignment is ambiguous. The CDR3 region: CSARDHLEQYF. The DNA sequence is TGCAGTGCTAGAGACCACCTAGAGCAGTACTTC.